The text below deals with one T cell receptor beta chain. This clonotype has at least ten counts. The target of this receptor is not known. No quality values exist for individual bases; no much larger clone is one base distant. The germline V gene (reference sequence) supplies CDR1 SEHNR and CDR2 FQNEAQ. V drops 5 bases and J drops 2 bases, leaving 18 bases in between. The CDR3 sequence holds 16 residues, the cysteine and phenylalanine included. CDR3 DNA only is kept here, 48 bases in frame from base 1. Library preparation was by PCR. Data came from an Illumina HiSeq 2500. TCR libraries were prepared with molecular barcoding, using unique molecular identifiers to normalize TCRbeta repertoire quantification. In-frame beta chains were kept once TCRdb had trimmed the public reads at Q25 with fastp and called clones with MiXCR. Every distinct CDR3 protein forms one entry, paired with its most common genes and DNA. The sample table shows approximately 240,000 distinct CDR3 sequences, and 9.7% are seen once. The ten top clones hold approximately 4.7% of the sample.

These data are taken from a study of T-cell reconstitution after alpha-beta-depleted transplantation in children listed by TCRdb under 2016. In the study overall: The study quantitatively tracked T-cell immune reconstitution after TCRalphabeta/CD19-depleted allogeneic hematopoietic cell transplantation in children using TCR repertoire profiling.

The TCR comes from a human donor who donated a stem cell graft to a child with SCID. This specimen consisted of PBMCs from the stem cell graft donor, obtained from the stem cell graft. The rearrangement joined TRBV7-9 to TRBJ2-5; possibly the D gene is TRBD1, per 5 matching bases. The CDR3 loop reads CASSPPQGRRQETQYF. The base sequence is TGTGCCAGCAGCCCCCCTCAGGGCAGGAGACAAGAGACCCAGTACTTC.